The 3 T cell receptor beta chains given below trace back to one sample, sequenced in a study of blood T cell repertoires in COVID-19. Here immunoSEQ multiplex PCR was the method, and the copy in TCRdb shows in-frame clones only, minus some. In the table there are fewer than 120,000 clones, 88% of which are singletons. Sequencing was carried out using peripheral blood. These receptors all come from a woman in her forties or fifties with acute or convalescent COVID-19.

The chain carries TRBV7-2 and TRBJ1-2, with a weak D call TRBD1 (5 bases). Germline assignment: CDR1 SGHTA and CDR2 FQGNSA. The CDR3 consists of 13 residues. Trimming took 5 bases from V and 2 from J, leaving 9 bases between them. CDR3 nucleotides: TGTGCCAGCAGCCCCGACAGCAACTATGGCTACACCTTC. Translation: CASSPDSNYGYTF.

This rearrangement joins TRBV15 to TRBJ1-1; 7 nucleotides align to TRBD1. From germline, CDR1 is LNHNV and CDR2 YYDKDF (reference sequence). Trimming cost V 8 bases and J 1 base; bases outside gene matches: 7. This CDR3 is 14 amino acids long. The DNA of the CDR3 is TGTGCCACCCGAGGACAGGCAGGGAACACTGAAGCTTTCTTT. This gives the protein CATRGQAGNTEAFF.

This clone has a single count. V and J are TRBV2 and TRBJ1-2; 7 nucleotides line up with TRBD1. CDR1 and CDR2 from the germline V gene are SNHLY and FYNNEI. Germline trimming cut 3 bases from V and 4 bases from J; bases unmatched to any gene: 8. The CDR3 covers 15 residues. CDR3 amino acids: CASSERTGLVYGYTF. The CDR3 DNA is TGTGCCAGCAGTGAGAGGACAGGTCTGGTCTATGGCTACACCTTC.